Listed below are T cell receptor beta chains from one sample, sequenced in a study of technical replicates of blood from several donors. The data were produced by immunoSEQ multiplex PCR, yet TCRdb's version contains in-frame clones alone and is incomplete. The sample holds 67,000 or so clones, roughly 92% seen once. Sample: T cells isolated from PBMCs. These receptor sequences come from a human donor in good health. The CDR3 runs from the conserved cysteine through the conserved F or W. A D gene is named only where the DNA matches it firmly. Where a row states a size, it is once, few, many or the class of an expanded clone; other rows omit it.

v_call: TRBV7-2; clone_size: -; j_call: TRBJ2-5; d_call: TRBD1; cdr3_aa: CASSSTGGETQYF; cdr3_nt: TGTGCCAGCAGTTCGACAGGGGGAGAGACCCAGTACTTC
v_call: TRBV27; clone_size: once; j_call: TRBJ2-5; d_call: TRBD1; cdr3_aa: CASSSAPGTGVETQYF; cdr3_nt: TGTGCCAGCAGTTCAGCCCCCGGGACAGGGGTAGAGACCCAGTACTTC
v_call: TRBV7-9; clone_size: -; j_call: TRBJ1-1; d_call: -; cdr3_aa: CASSFVRQDEAFF; cdr3_nt: TGTGCCAGCAGCTTTGTGCGTCAGGATGAAGCTTTCTTT
v_call: TRBV28; clone_size: -; j_call: TRBJ2-7; d_call: TRBD1; cdr3_aa: CASSPVSPGQGLSEQYF; cdr3_nt: TGTGCCAGCAGTCCCGTTTCTCCGGGACAGGGCCTAAGCGAGCAGTACTTC
v_call: TRBV25-1; clone_size: -; j_call: TRBJ2-1; d_call: TRBD1; cdr3_aa: CASSEFGQGQYNEQFF; cdr3_nt: TGTGCCAGCAGTGAATTCGGACAGGGGCAGTACAATGAGCAGTTCTTC
v_call: TRBV4-3; clone_size: few; j_call: TRBJ2-1; d_call: -; cdr3_aa: CASSQDPLAPHNEQFF; cdr3_nt: TGCGCCAGCAGCCAAGACCCACTAGCTCCTCACAATGAGCAGTTCTTC
v_call: TRBV10-3; clone_size: -; j_call: TRBJ2-3; d_call: -; cdr3_aa: CAISDGAGGTDTQYF; cdr3_nt: TGTGCCATCAGTGATGGCGCGGGCGGCACAGATACGCAGTATTTT
v_call: TRBV7-9; clone_size: -; j_call: TRBJ2-3; d_call: TRBD1; cdr3_aa: CASSNYRGPTDTQYF; cdr3_nt: TGTGCCAGCAGCAATTACAGGGGGCCCACAGATACGCAGTATTTT
v_call: TRBV27; clone_size: -; j_call: TRBJ1-5; d_call: TRBD1; cdr3_aa: CASSLWAEGAVSNQPQHF; cdr3_nt: TGTGCCAGCAGTTTGTGGGCGGAGGGGGCGGTTAGCAATCAGCCCCAGCATTTT
v_call: TRBV4-3; clone_size: -; j_call: TRBJ2-4; d_call: TRBD2; cdr3_aa: CASSQGGLAVVNIQYF; cdr3_nt: TGCGCCAGCAGCCAGGGGGGACTAGCGGTAGTAAACATTCAGTACTTC
v_call: TRBV30; clone_size: -; j_call: TRBJ2-1; d_call: TRBD2; cdr3_aa: CAWSSGTYNEQFF; cdr3_nt: TGTGCCTGGAGTAGCGGGACCTACAATGAGCAGTTCTTC
v_call: TRBV6-5; clone_size: -; j_call: TRBJ2-7; d_call: TRBD1; cdr3_aa: CASSQDRGFLYEQYF; cdr3_nt: TGTGCCAGCAGCCAGGACAGGGGTTTTCTCTACGAGCAGTACTTC
v_call: TRBV28; clone_size: few; j_call: TRBJ1-2; d_call: TRBD1; cdr3_aa: CASSTTGFGYTF; cdr3_nt: TGTGCCAGCAGTACGACAGGGTTCGGCTACACCTTC
v_call: TRBV2; clone_size: -; j_call: TRBJ2-2; d_call: -; cdr3_aa: CASSGSVRSTGELFF; cdr3_nt: TGTGCCAGCAGTGGCTCGGTCCGATCCACCGGGGAGCTGTTTTTT
v_call: TRBV27; clone_size: -; j_call: TRBJ2-1; d_call: -; cdr3_aa: CASSFLAGANYNEQFF; cdr3_nt: TGTGCCAGCAGTTTCTTGGCGGGGGCTAACTACAATGAGCAGTTCTTC
v_call: TRBV5-4; clone_size: -; j_call: TRBJ2-5; d_call: -; cdr3_aa: CASRPDFQVAAGETQYF; cdr3_nt: TGTGCCAGCAGACCCGACTTTCAGGTAGCGGCGGGAGAGACCCAGTACTTC
v_call: TRBV28; clone_size: -; j_call: TRBJ2-1; d_call: TRBD2; cdr3_aa: CASSLRAGGVLNEQFF; cdr3_nt: TGTGCCAGCAGTTTACGGGCGGGAGGCGTTCTTAATGAGCAGTTCTTC
v_call: TRBV2; clone_size: -; j_call: TRBJ2-5; d_call: -; cdr3_aa: CASSWRQETQYF; cdr3_nt: TGTGCCAGCAGTTGGAGGCAGGAGACCCAGTACTTC
v_call: TRBV6-5; clone_size: -; j_call: TRBJ2-7; d_call: -; cdr3_aa: CASSRLGDEQYF; cdr3_nt: TGTGCCAGCAGTCGCCTAGGTGACGAGCAGTACTTC
v_call: TRBV27; clone_size: -; j_call: TRBJ1-5; d_call: TRBD1; cdr3_aa: CASSFGTGNQPQHF; cdr3_nt: TGTGCCAGCAGTTTTGGGACAGGTAATCAGCCCCAGCATTTT